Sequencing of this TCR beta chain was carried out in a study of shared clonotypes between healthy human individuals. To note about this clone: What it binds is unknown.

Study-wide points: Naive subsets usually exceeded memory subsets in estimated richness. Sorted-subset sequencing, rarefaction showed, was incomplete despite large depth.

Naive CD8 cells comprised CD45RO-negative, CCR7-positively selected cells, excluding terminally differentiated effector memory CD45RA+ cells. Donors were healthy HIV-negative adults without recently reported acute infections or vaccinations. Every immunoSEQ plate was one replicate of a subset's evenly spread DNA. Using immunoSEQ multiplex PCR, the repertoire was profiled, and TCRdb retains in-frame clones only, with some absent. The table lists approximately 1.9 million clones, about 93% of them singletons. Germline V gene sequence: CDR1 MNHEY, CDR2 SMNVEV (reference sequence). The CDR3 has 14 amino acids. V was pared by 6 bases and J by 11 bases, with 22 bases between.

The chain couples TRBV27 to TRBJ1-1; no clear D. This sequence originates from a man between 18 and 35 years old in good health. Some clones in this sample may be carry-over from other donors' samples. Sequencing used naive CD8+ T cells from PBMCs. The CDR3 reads CASSLDGKWRVAFF. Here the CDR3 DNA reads TGTGCCAGCAGCTTGGATGGTAAGTGGAGAGTGGCTTTCTTT.